The 20 T cell receptor beta chains below come from one sample, sequenced in a study of CD8+ T cells in alopecia areata. It was cDNA, reverse transcribed from extracted RNA, that served as the sequencing template. This table comes from immunoSEQ multiplex PCR, and its TCRdb copy is limited to in-frame clones, with some not included. The profile shows some 240,000 clones, around 62% of them singletons. The source material was CD4+ T cells sorted from blood, sampled at week 0. These receptor sequences come from a human donor with alopecia areata.

The chain uses TRBV9 and TRBJ1-4, with 7 positions matching TRBD1. This CDR3 is 15 amino acids long. CDR1 is SGDLS and CDR2 is YYNGEE in the germline V gene. Trimming at V came to 4 bases and at J to 3 bases, leaving 6 bases not matched to a gene. CDR3 in amino acids: CASSTYRGANEKLFF. The DNA of the CDR3 is TGTGCCAGCAGCACCTACAGGGGCGCTAATGAAAAACTGTTTTTT.

This clone was recorded only once. The chain joins TRBV29-1 to TRBJ2-7, with 7 bases identical to TRBD2. CDR1 and CDR2 from the germline V gene are SQVTM and ANQGSEA. The junction had 9 bases not matched to a gene; V was cut back by 6 bases and J by 1 base. This CDR3 comprises 14 residues. The CDR3 here is CSVRDYGGSYEQYF. DNA for the CDR3: TGCAGCGTGAGGGACTACGGGGGTTCCTACGAGCAGTACTTC.

The V and J genes are TRBV2 and TRBJ2-3, with no clear D. Trimming cost V 4 bases and J 0 bases, with 5 bases left between them. CDR3 length equals 13 residues. CDR1 SNHLY and CDR2 FYNNEI come from the germline V gene. The CDR3, as DNA: TGTGCCAGCAGTGCACTTAGCACAGATACGCAGTATTTT. Its translation is CASSALSTDTQYF.

The rearrangement joins TRBV7-8 to TRBJ2-1; D gene uncertain. CDR1 and CDR2 (germline): SGHVS, FQNEAQ. The CDR3 extends over 14 amino acids. Deletions cut 5 bases from V and 9 bases from J, with 17 bases between. The DNA of the CDR3 is TGTGCCAGCAGCCCGGAATTAAAGGCCGCTGAGCAGTTCTTC. Protein: CASSPELKAAEQFF.

The chain couples TRBV30 to TRBJ2-3; maybe TRBD1 (6 bases). V was clipped by 2 bases and J by 5 bases, with 8 bases between them. Germline values: CDR1 GTSNPN, CDR2 SVGIG (reference sequence). This CDR3 has 12 amino acids. CDR3 in amino acids: CAWSSGEDTQYF. For the CDR3, the DNA is TGTGCCTGGAGTTCAGGGGAAGATACGCAGTATTTT.

The chain has TRBV5-1 and TRBJ2-5; 7 bases are a match to TRBD2. Germline trimming cut 4 bases from V and 9 bases from J; bases unmatched to any gene: 12. The CDR3 consists of 14 residues. Germline V gene data show CDR1 as SGHRS and CDR2 as YFSETQ. The chain's CDR3 is CASSLGLSKGAQYF. The CDR3 DNA reads as TGCGCCAGCAGCCTGGGACTAAGCAAAGGCGCCCAGTACTTC.

The chain links TRBV14 to TRBJ1-4; D uncertain. The V end was cut by 7 bases, the J end by 2 bases, with 11 bases between. The germline V gene encodes CDR1 SGHDN and CDR2 FVKESK. The CDR3 is made up of 14 amino acids. The CDR3 is CASKGPGTNEKLFF. The CDR3 nucleotides read TGTGCCAGCAAAGGTCCGGGGACTAATGAAAAACTGTTTTTT. Full variable domain (remainder filled in from reference TRBV14 and TRBJ1-4): EAGVTQFPSHSVIEKGQTVTLRCDPISGHDNLYWYRRVMGKEIKFLLHFVKESKQDESGMPNNRFLAERTGGTYSTLKVQPAELEDSGVYFCASKGPGTNEKLFFGSGTQLSVL.

As regards this clone: The identical CDR3 is also encoded by other nucleotide sequences in the sample. This rearrangement joins TRBV30 to TRBJ1-5; a weak D match, TRBD1 (5 bases). CDR3 size: 13 residues. V was cut by 0 bases and J by 2 bases, with 5 bases left in between. Germline CDR1 and CDR2: GTSNPN and SVGIG (reference sequence). CDR3 region: CAWSVQGNQPQHF. Here the CDR3 DNA reads TGTGCCTGGAGTGTACAGGGCAATCAGCCCCAGCATTTT.

The V call is TRBV30, the J call TRBJ2-5; 10 bases map to TRBD2. CDR3 length equals 17 residues. The V segment lost 0 bases and the J segment 4 bases; nucleotides outside the gene matches: 11. Germline values: CDR1 GTSNPN, CDR2 SVGIG (reference sequence). The CDR3, as DNA: TGTGCCTGGAGTGTCCTAGCGGGAGATCTCGCCGGAGAGACCCAGTACTTC. It encodes CAWSVLAGDLAGETQYF.

This clone has more than one count but fewer than ten. The genes are TRBV19 and TRBJ2-2, with no clear D. Germline CDR1 reads LNHDA; CDR2 reads SQIVND (reference sequence). Between the trimmed V and J ends, which lost 1 base and 1 base, there was a span of 4 bases. CDR3 length: 14 amino acids. In nucleotides, the CDR3 is TGTGCCAGTAGTATAGGGGGGAACACCGGGGAGCTGTTTTTT. Its protein is CASSIGGNTGELFF.

The genes are TRBV5-1 and TRBJ1-3; D perhaps matches TRBD1 (5 bases). CDR1 and CDR2 from the germline V gene are SGHRS and YFSETQ. The length of the CDR3 is 15 residues. Trimming removed 0 bases from V and 2 bases from J, with 9 bases in between. The CDR3 loop is CASSLGGDPGNTIYF. Written as DNA, the CDR3 is TGCGCCAGCAGCTTGGGCGGGGACCCTGGAAACACCATATATTTT.

J is TRBJ2-5 and V is TRBV19; 10 positions match TRBD1. V gave up 6 bases and J gave up 5 bases; unmatched junction bases: 9. The CDR3 length is 15 residues. Germline V gene data show CDR1 as LNHDA and CDR2 as SQIVND (reference sequence). In nucleotides, the CDR3 is TGTGCCAGTAGCGGTATGACAGGGGGCAGGGAGACCCAGTACTTC. Translated, it gives CASSGMTGGRETQYF.

V is TRBV25-1 and J is TRBJ1-4; 7 bases agree with TRBD1. CDR3 length: 13 amino acids. The ends lost 6 bases at V and 8 bases at J; junction bases unmatched: 6. The germline gives CDR1 MGHDK, CDR2 SYGVNS. DNA for the CDR3: TGTGCCAGCAGGCTGACAGGGAACGAAAAACTGTTTTTT. It translates to CASRLTGNEKLFF.

The chain has TRBV10-3 and TRBJ2-1; D call uncertain. Trimming shortened V by 4 bases and J by 0 bases, and 19 bases separated the two germline ends. This CDR3 spans 18 amino acids. Germline CDR1 and CDR2: ENHRY and SYGVKD. Here the CDR3 DNA reads TGTGCCATCAGTGCATCAGGACGGTCTGGTCGCTCCTACAATGAGCAGTTCTTC. This gives the protein CAISASGRSGRSYNEQFF.

The V and J genes are TRBV7-9 and TRBJ2-4; D may match TRBD1 or TRBD2 (5 bases each). V gave up 1 base and J gave up 14 bases, with 12 bases separating them. CDR3 length equals 12 residues. Germline CDR1 SEHNR, CDR2 FQNEAQ (reference sequence). As DNA, the CDR3 is TGTGCCAGCAGCTTAGGAGAGGGGTATGAGTACTTC. It translates to CASSLGEGYEYF.

The chain links TRBV6-5 to TRBJ2-3; TRBD2 agrees at 13 bases. The J segment lost 4 bases and the V segment lost 6 bases, leaving 1 base of the junction unmatched. Germline V gene sequence: CDR1 MNHEY, CDR2 SVGAGI. This CDR3 is built from 14 residues. CDR3 coding DNA: TGTGCCAGCAGGGGGACTAGCGGGGCAGATACGCAGTATTTT. Translation gives CASRGTSGADTQYF.

This clone was detected a few times. The chain couples TRBV30 to TRBJ2-5, with D perhaps TRBD2 (6 bases). CDR1 and CDR2 (germline): GTSNPN, SVGIG (reference sequence). The CDR3 is 12 amino acids. V was clipped by 2 bases and J by 4 bases, with 8 bases between them. This CDR3 reads CAWSLGGETQYF. DNA for the CDR3: TGTGCCTGGAGTTTGGGGGGAGAGACCCAGTACTTC.

This clone came up a few times. The chain has TRBV7-2 and TRBJ2-2; D unclear. Germline V gene data show CDR1 as SGHTA and CDR2 as FQGNSA. This CDR3 spans 15 amino acids. V was shortened by 5 bases and J by 1 base, with 11 bases between the two germline ends. In DNA, the CDR3 is TGTGCCAGCAGCCCCTCGAGGCGGAACACCGGGGAGCTGTTTTTT. It yields the protein CASSPSRRNTGELFF. The variable domain in full, completed from reference TRBV7-2 and TRBJ2-2, reads GAGVSQSPSNKVTEKGKDVELRCDPISGHTALYWYRQSLGQGLEFLIYFQGNSAPDKSGLPSDRFSAERTGGSVSTLTIQRTQQEDSAVYLCASSPSRRNTGELFFGEGSRLTVL.

This clone occurred a few times. Other DNA sequences in the same sample also yield this CDR3. J is TRBJ2-3 and V is TRBV5-1; D may be TRBD1 (5 bases). The CDR3 length is 14 residues. Trimming removed 5 bases at V and 4 bases at J, with 14 bases between. In germline, CDR1 is SGHRS, CDR2 YFSETQ. CDR3 coding DNA: TGCGCCAGCAGTGAATCAGGGTACTCAGATACGCAGTATTTT. This gives the protein CASSESGYSDTQYF.

Details on this clone: One end of the junction varies from germline; a read error may be responsible. The chain combines TRBV15 with TRBJ2-7, with D possibly being TRBD2 (5 bases). Per germline, CDR1 LNHNV and CDR2 YYDKDF (reference sequence). CDR3 length equals 12 residues. The CDR3 sequence is CTTSREGFEQYF. The CDR3 DNA reads as TGTACCACCAGCAGAGAGGGTTTCGAGCAGTACTTC.